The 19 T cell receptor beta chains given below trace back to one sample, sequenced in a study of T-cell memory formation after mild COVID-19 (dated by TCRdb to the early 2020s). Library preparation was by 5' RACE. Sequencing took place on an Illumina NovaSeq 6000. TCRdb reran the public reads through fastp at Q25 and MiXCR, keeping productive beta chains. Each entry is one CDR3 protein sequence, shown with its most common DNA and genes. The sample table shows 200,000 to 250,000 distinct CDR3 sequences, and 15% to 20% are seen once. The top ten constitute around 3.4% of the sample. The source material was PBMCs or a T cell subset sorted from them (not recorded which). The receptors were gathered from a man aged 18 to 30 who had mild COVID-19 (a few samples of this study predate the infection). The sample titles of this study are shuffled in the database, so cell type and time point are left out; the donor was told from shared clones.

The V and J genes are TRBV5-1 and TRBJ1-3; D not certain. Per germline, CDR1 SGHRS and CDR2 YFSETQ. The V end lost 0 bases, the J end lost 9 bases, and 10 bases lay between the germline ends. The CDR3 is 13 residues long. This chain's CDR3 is CASSLDPDGTIYF. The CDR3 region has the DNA TGCGCCAGCAGCTTGGATCCGGACGGCACCATATATTTT.

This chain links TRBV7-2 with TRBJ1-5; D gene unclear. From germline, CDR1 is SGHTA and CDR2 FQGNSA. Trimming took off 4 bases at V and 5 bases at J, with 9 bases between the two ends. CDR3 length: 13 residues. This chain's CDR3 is CASSSQSDQPQHF. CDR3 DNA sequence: TGTGCCAGCAGCTCGCAATCTGATCAGCCCCAGCATTTT.

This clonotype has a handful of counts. The CDR3 sequence is CATSDTGEAFF. CDR3 in DNA: TGTGCCACCAGTGATACAGGGGAAGCTTTCTTT. The chain joins TRBV24-1 to TRBJ1-1; a weak D match, TRBD1 (6 bases). CDR1 and CDR2 (germline): KGHDR, SFDVKD. The CDR3 sequence is 11 residues long. Trimming took 3 bases from V and 8 from J, leaving 6 bases between them.

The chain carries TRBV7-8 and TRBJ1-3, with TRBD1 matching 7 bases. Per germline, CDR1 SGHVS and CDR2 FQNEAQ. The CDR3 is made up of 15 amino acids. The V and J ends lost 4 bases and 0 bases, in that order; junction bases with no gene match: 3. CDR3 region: CASSSDRRSGNTIYF. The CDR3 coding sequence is TGTGCCAGCAGCTCGGACAGGCGCTCTGGAAACACCATATATTTT.

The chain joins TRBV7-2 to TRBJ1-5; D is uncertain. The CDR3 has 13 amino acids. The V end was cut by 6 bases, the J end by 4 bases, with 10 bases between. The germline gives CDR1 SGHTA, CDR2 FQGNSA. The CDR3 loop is CASSGVRNQPQHF. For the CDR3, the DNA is TGTGCCAGCAGTGGAGTGCGGAATCAGCCCCAGCATTTT. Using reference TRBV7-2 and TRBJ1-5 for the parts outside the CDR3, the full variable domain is GAGVSQSPSNKVTEKGKDVELRCDPISGHTALYWYRQSLGQGLEFLIYFQGNSAPDKSGLPSDRFSAERTGGSVSTLTIQRTQQEDSAVYLCASSGVRNQPQHFGDGTRLSIL.

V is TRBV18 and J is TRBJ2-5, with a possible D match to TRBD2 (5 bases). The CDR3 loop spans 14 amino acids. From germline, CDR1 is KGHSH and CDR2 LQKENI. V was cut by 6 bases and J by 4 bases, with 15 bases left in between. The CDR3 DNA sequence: TGTGCCAGCTCGCTACTAGAAATTCGAGAGACCCAGTACTTC. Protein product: CASSLLEIRETQYF.

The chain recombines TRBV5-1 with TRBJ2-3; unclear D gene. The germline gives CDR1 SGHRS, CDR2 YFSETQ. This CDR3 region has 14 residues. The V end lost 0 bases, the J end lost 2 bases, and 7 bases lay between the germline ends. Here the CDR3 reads CASSLVSHTDTQYF. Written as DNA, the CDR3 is TGCGCCAGCAGCTTGGTCAGCCACACAGATACGCAGTATTTT.

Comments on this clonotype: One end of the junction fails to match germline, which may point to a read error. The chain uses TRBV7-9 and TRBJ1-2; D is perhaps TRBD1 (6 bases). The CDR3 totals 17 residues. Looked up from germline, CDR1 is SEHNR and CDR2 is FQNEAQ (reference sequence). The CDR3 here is CASCLDVWGRVLKGYTF. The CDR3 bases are TGTGCCAGCTGCTTAGATGTCTGGGGGCGAGTTTTAAAAGGCTACACCTTC.

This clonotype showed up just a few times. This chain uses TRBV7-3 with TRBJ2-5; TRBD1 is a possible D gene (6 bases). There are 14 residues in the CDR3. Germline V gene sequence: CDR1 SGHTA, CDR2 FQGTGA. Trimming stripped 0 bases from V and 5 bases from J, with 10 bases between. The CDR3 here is CASSLTSQGETQYF. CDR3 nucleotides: TGTGCCAGCAGCTTAACGTCTCAGGGGGAGACCCAGTACTTC.

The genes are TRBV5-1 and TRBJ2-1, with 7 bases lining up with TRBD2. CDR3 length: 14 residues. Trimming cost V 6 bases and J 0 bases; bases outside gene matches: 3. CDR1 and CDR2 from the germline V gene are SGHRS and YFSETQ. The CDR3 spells CASNPGGSYNEQFF. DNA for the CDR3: TGCGCCAGCAACCCGGGAGGCTCCTACAATGAGCAGTTCTTC.

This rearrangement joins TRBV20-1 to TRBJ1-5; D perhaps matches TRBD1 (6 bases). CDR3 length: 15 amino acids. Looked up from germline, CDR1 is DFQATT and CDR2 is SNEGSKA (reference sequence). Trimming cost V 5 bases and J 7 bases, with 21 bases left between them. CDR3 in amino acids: CSAGRQGMSGQPQHF. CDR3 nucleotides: TGCAGTGCTGGACGGCAGGGGATGTCGGGCCAGCCCCAGCATTTT.

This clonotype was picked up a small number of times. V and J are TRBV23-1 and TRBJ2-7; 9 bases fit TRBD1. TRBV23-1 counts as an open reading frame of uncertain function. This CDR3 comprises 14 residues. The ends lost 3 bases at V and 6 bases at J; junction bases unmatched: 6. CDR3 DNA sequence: TGCGCCAGCAGTCATTGGGACAGGGCCCTCGAGCAGTACGTC. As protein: CASSHWDRALEQYV.

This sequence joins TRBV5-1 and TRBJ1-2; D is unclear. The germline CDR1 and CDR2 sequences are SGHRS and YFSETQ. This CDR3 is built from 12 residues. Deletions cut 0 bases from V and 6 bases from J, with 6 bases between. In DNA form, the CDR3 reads TGCGCCAGCAGCTTGGCCGGGGATGGCTACACCTTC. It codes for CASSLAGDGYTF.

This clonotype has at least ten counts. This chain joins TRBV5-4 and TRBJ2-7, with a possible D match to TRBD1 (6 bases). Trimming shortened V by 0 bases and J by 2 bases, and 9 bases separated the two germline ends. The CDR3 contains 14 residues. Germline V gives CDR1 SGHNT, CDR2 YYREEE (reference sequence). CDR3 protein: CASSLARDTYEQYV. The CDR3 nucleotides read TGTGCCAGCAGCTTGGCCCGGGACACCTACGAGCAGTACGTC.

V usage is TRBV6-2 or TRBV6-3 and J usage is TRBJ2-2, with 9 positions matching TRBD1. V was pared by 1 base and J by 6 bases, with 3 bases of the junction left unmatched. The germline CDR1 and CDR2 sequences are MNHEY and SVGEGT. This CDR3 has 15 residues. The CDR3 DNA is TGTGCCAGCAGTTACTGGACAGGGGTTCCCGGGGAGCTGTTTTTT. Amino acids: CASSYWTGVPGELFF.

In DNA, the CDR3 is TGCGCCAGCAGCTTGGAAGGACTAGCGGGCTACAATGAGCAGTTCTTC. Translating it yields CASSLEGLAGYNEQFF. The chain employs TRBV5-1 and TRBJ2-1, with 11 nucleotides matching TRBD2. The CDR3 contains 16 residues. Germline V CDR1 and CDR2: SGHRS, YFSETQ. V shed 0 bases, J shed 3 bases, and the junction held 2 bases outside the gene matches.

The CDR3 spells CASSFPRTCNQPQHF. For the CDR3, the DNA is TGTGCCAGCAGTTTCCCAAGGACCTGCAATCAGCCCCAGCATTTT. The rearrangement joins TRBV27 to TRBJ1-5, with D unclear. Germline V lookup: CDR1 MNHEY, CDR2 SMNVEV (reference sequence). V was clipped by 3 bases and J by 2 bases, with 11 bases between them. The CDR3 contains 15 residues.

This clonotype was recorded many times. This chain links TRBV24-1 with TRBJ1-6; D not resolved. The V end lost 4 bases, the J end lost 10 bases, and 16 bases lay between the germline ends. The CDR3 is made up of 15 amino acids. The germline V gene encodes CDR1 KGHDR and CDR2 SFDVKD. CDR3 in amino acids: CATSEGKHWESPLHF. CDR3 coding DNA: TGTGCCACCAGTGAAGGCAAACACTGGGAGTCACCCCTCCACTTT.

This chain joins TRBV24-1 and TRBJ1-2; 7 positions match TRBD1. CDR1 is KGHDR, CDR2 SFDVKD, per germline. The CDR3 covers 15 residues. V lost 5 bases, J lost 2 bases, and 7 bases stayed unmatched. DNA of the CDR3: TGTGCCACCAGTGCCTCACAGGGGAACAACTATGGCTACACCTTC. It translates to CATSASQGNNYGYTF.